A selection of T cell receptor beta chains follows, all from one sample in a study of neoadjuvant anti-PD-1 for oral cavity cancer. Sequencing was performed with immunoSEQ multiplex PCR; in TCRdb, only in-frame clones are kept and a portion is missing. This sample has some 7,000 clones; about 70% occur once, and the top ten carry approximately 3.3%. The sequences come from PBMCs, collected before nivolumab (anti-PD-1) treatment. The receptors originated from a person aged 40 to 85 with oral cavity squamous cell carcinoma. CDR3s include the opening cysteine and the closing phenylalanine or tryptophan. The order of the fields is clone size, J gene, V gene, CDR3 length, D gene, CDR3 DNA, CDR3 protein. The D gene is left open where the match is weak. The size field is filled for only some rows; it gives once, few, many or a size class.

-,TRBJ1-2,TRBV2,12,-,TGTGCCAGCAGTGACTCGTTTGGTGGCTACACCTTC,CASSDSFGGYTF
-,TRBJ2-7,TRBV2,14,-,TGTGCCAGCACCAGGGCGGATCCTAGGTACGAGCAGTACTTC,CASTRADPRYEQYF
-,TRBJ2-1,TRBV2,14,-,TGTGCCAGCAGGAGGGGTCTCCAAGGGGTGGAGCAGTTCTTC,CASRRGLQGVEQFF
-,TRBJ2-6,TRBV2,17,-,TGTGCCAGCAGGGCCGGGACGGGGATCTCTGGGGCCAACGTCCTGACTTTC,CASRAGTGISGANVLTF
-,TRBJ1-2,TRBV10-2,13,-,TGCGCCAGCAGTCCCCAGGGAAACTATGGCTACACCTTC,CASSPQGNYGYTF
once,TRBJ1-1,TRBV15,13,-,TGTGCCACCAGCAGAGATATGAACACTGAAGCTTTCTTT,CATSRDMNTEAFF
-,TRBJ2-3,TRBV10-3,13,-,TGTGCCATCAGAGTGTTGAGCACAGATACGCAGTATTTT,CAIRVLSTDTQYF
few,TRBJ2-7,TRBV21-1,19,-,TGTGCCAGCAGCAAAGAAAGGCCAGGGTGGATATCGAAAGAGGGCGAGCAGTACTTC,CASSKERPGWISKEGEQYF
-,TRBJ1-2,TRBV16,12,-,TGTGCCAGCAGCCGGGGCCATGGCGGCTACACCTTC,CASSRGHGGYTF
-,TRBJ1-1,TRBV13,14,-,TGTGCCAGCAGCTTACCCACGCAGGGCCTTGAAGCTTTCTTT,CASSLPTQGLEAFF
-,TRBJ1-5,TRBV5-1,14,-,TGCGCCAGCAGCTTGAACGGGGAAGGTCAGCCCCAGCATTTT,CASSLNGEGQPQHF
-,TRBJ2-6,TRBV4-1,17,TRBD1,TGCGCCAGCAGCCACCGGGACAGGAACTCTGGGGCCAACGTCCTGACTTTC,CASSHRDRNSGANVLTF
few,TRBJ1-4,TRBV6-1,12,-,TGTGCCAGCAGTGAACAGAGGGAAAAACTGTTTTTT,CASSEQREKLFF
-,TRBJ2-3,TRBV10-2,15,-,TGCGCCAGCAGCCCCTACAATCGAAACACAGATACGCAGTATTTT,CASSPYNRNTDTQYF
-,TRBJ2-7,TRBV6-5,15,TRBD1,TGTGCCAGCAGCCGTGGGACAGGGGGCTCCTACGAGCAGTACTTC,CASSRGTGGSYEQYF
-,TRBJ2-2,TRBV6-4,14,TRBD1,TGTGCCAGCAGTGACGGGACAGGGGGCGGGGAGCTGTTTTTT,CASSDGTGGGELFF
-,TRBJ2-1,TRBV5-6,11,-,TGTGCCAGCAGCGCCCCTGGGACACAGTTCTTC,CASSAPGTQFF
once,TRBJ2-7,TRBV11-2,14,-,TGTGCCAGCAGCTTAGGAGGGGGAACCTACGAGCAGTACTTC,CASSLGGGTYEQYF
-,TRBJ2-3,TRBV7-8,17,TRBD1,TGTGCCAGCAGCTTGAGCAGGGGGCTCTCATTCACAGATACGCAGTATTTT,CASSLSRGLSFTDTQYF
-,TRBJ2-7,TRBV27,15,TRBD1,TGTGCCAGCAGTTTATATGGGACAGAGAACTACGAGCAGTACTTC,CASSLYGTENYEQYF
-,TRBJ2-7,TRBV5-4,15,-,TGTGCCAGCAGCTTCGATTTCCAAAGCCCCTACGAGCAGTACTTC,CASSFDFQSPYEQYF
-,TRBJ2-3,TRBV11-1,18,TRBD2,TGTGCCAGCGGCCCGTCTCTTAGCGGGGGGGCCGGCACAGATACGCAGTATTTT,CASGPSLSGGAGTDTQYF
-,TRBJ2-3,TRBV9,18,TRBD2,TGTGCCAGCAGCCCCCGGCATAGCGGGGGGAATCTAGCAGATACGCAGTATTTT,CASSPRHSGGNLADTQYF
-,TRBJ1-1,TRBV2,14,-,TGTGCCAGCAGTGAATCCGGGGGTGGCACTGAAGCTTTCTTT,CASSESGGGTEAFF
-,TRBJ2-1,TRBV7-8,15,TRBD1,TGTGCCAGCAGCTCGCCCGGGACAGCCAACAATGAGCAGTTCTTC,CASSSPGTANNEQFF
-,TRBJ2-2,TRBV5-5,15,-,TGTGCCAGCAGCTTTGAGAGCCCAACGACCGGGGAGCTGTTTTTT,CASSFESPTTGELFF
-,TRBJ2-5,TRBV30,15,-,TGTGCCTGGAACACTGGGCTAGCTATAAAAGAGACCCAGTACTTC,CAWNTGLAIKETQYF
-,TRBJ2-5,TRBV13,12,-,TGTGCCAGCAGCTACCGGGACTCTCACCTCTACTTC,CASSYRDSHLYF
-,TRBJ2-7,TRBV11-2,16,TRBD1,TGTGCCAGCAGCTTAGATCGTTTACAGGGGGCTGGGGAGCAGTACTTC,CASSLDRLQGAGEQYF
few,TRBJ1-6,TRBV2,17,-,TGTGCCAGCTCCCAAGGCGGTAGGGGAGGGGCTAATTCACCCCTCCACTTT,CASSQGGRGGANSPLHF
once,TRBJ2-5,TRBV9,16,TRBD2,TGTGCCAGCAGCTTCACTACGGGGAGGGGAGAAGAGACCCAGTACTTC,CASSFTTGRGEETQYF
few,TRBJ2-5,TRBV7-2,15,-,TGTGCCAGCAGCTTAACCAGGGATGGTTCGGGGACCCAGTACTTC,CASSLTRDGSGTQYF
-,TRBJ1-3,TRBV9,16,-,TGTGCCAGCAGCGTAAGGGCCGCGAACTCTGGAAACACCATATATTTT,CASSVRAANSGNTIYF
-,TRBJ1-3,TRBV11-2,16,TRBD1,TGTGCCAGCAGTTTACAGGGGGGTGAAACTGGAAACACCATATATTTT,CASSLQGGETGNTIYF
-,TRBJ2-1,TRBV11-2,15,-,TGTGCCAGCAGCCCCCTGAGGGCGCAATACAATGAGCAGTTCTTC,CASSPLRAQYNEQFF
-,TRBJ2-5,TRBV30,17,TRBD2,TGTGCCTGGAGTGACCCCTCGGAGCGGGGGGCCGCCGGGGCCCAGTACTTC,CAWSDPSERGAAGAQYF
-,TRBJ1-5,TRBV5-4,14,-,TGTGCCAGCAGCTTAGGAGGTAGTGGTCAGCCCCAGCATTTT,CASSLGGSGQPQHF
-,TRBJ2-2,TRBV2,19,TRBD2,TGTGCCAGCAGTGAATGGACTAGCGGGGGGCCCCCCTACACCGGGGAGCTGTTTTTT,CASSEWTSGGPPYTGELFF
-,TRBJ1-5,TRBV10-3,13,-,TGTGCCATCAGTGGGGGAGGTTATCAGCCCCAGCATTTT,CAISGGGYQPQHF
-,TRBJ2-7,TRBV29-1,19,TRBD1,TGCAGCGCATGGAATGCGGGCCGATCGGACAGGGGATTTTCCTACGAGCAGTACTTC,CSAWNAGRSDRGFSYEQYF
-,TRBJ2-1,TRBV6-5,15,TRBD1,TGTGCCAGCAGCTTCCGGACAGGCCCAAACAATGAGCAGTTCTTC,CASSFRTGPNNEQFF